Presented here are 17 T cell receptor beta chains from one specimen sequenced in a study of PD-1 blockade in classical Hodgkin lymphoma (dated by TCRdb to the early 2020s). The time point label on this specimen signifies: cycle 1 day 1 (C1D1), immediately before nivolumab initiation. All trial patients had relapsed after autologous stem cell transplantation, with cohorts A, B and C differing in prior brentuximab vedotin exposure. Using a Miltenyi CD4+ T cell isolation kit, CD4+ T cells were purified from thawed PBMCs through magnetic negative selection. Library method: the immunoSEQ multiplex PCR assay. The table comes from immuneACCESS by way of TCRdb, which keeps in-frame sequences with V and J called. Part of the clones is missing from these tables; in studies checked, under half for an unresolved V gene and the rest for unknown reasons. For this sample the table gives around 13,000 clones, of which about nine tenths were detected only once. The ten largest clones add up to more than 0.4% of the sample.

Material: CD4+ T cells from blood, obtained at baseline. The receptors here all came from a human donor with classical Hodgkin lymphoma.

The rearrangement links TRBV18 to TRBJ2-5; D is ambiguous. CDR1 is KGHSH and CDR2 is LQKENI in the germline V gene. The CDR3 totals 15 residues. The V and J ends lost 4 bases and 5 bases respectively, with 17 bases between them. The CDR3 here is CASSRVGEGYETQYF. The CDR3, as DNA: TGTGCCAGCTCACGGGTTGGTGAAGGGTATGAGACCCAGTACTTC.

The CDR3 loop reads CASRDSGRAGNEQFF. Here the CDR3 DNA reads TGTGCCAGCAGGGATAGCGGGAGGGCCGGTAATGAGCAGTTCTTC. The rearrangement links TRBV25-1 to TRBJ2-1, with 11 nucleotides matching TRBD2. Germline V lookup: CDR1 MGHDK, CDR2 SYGVNS. CDR3 length equals 15 residues. The trim removed 6 bases at V and 7 bases at J, leaving 8 bases unmatched.

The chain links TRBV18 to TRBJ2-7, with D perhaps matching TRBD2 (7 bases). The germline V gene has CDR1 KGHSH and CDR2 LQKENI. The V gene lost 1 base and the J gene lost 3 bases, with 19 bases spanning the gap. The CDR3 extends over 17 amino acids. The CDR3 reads CASSPRGLAGAHYEQYF. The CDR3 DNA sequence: TGTGCCAGCTCACCACGGGGACTGGCGGGGGCACACTACGAGCAGTACTTC.

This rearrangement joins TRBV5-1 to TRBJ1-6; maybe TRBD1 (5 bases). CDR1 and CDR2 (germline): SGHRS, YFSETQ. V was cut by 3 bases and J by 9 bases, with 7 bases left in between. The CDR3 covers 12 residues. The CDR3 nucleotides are TGCGCCAGCAGCTCGCAGGGTTCACCCCTCCACTTT. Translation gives CASSSQGSPLHF.

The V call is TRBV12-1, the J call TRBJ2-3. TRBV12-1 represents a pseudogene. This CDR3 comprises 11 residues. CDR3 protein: CASIMPDTQYF. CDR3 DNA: TGTGCCAGCATAATGCCAGATACGCAGTATTTT.

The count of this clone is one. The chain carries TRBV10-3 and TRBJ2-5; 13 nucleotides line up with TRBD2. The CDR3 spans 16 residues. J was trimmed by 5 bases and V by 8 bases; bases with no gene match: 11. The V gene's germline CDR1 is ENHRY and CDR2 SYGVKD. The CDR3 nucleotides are TGTGCCATCTCCCGACTAGCGGGAGGTACTAGTGAGACCCAGTACTTC. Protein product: CAISRLAGGTSETQYF.

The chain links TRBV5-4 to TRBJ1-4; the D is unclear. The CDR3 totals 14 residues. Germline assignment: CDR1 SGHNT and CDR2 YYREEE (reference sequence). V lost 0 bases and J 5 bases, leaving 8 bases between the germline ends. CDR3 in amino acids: CASSLELQNEKLFF. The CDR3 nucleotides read TGTGCCAGCAGCTTGGAGTTACAGAATGAAAAACTGTTTTTT.

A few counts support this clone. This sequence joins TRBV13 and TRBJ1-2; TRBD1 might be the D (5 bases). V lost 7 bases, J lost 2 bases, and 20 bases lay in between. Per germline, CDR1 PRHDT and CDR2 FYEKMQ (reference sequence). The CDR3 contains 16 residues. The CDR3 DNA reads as TGTGCCAGCACCAAGTTTCGACAGAGAGAAAACTATGGCTACACCTTC. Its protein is CASTKFRQRENYGYTF.

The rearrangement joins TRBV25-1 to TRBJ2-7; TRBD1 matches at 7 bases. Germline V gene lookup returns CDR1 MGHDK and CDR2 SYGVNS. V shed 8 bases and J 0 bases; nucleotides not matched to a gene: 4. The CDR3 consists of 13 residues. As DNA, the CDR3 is TGTGCCAGCGCGACAGGGCTCTCCTACGAGCAGTACTTC. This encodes CASATGLSYEQYF.

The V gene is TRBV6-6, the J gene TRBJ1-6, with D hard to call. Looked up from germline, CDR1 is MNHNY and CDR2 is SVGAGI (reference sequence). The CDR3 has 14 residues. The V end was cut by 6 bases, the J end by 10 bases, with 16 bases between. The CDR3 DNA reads TGTGCCAGCAGAAGCACGAGTGAAAGCTCACCCCTCCACTTT. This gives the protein CASRSTSESSPLHF.

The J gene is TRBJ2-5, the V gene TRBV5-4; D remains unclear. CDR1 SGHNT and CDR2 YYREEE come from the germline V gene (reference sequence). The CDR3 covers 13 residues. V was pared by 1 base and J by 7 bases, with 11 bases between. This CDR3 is CASSLFSGGTQYF. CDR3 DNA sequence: TGTGCCAGCAGCTTGTTTAGTGGTGGGACCCAGTACTTC.

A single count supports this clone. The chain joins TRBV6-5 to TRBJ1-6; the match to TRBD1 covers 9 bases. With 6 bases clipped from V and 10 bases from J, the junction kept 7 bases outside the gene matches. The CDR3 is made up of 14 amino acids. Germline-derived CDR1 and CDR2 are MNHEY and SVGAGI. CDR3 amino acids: CASSIQGANSPLHF. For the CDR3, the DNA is TGTGCCAGCAGCATACAGGGGGCCAACTCACCCCTCCACTTT.

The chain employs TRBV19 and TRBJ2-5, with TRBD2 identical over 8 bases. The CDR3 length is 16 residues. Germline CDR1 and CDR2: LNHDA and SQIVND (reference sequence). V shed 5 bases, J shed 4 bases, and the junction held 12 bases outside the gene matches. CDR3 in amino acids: CASSPSPTRGGETQYF. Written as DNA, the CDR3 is TGTGCCAGTAGTCCATCCCCCACACGGGGGGGAGAGACCCAGTACTTC.

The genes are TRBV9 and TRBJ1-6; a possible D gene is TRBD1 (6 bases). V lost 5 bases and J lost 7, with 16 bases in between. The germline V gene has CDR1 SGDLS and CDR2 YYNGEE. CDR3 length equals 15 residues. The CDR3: CASRTGTSANSPLHF. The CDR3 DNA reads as TGTGCCAGCAGAACCGGGACATCGGCCAATTCACCCCTCCACTTT.

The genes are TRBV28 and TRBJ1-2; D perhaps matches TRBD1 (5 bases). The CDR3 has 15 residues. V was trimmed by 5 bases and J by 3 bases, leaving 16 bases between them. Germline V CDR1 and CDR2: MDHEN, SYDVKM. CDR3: CASSMANQGHYGYTF. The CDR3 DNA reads TGTGCCAGCAGTATGGCCAATCAGGGACACTATGGCTACACCTTC.

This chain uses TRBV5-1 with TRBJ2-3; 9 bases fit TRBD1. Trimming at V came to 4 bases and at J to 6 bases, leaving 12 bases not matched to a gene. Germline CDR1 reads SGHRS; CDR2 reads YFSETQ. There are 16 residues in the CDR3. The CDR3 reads CASSKMGTGKWDTQYF. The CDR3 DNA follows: TGCGCCAGCAGCAAAATGGGGACAGGGAAATGGGATACGCAGTATTTT.

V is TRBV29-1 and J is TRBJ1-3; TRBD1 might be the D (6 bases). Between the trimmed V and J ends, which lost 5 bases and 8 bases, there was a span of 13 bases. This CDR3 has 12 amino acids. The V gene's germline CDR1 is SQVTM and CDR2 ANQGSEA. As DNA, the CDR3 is TGCAGCGTTATACAGGGAGGCGACACCATATATTTT. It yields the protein CSVIQGGDTIYF.